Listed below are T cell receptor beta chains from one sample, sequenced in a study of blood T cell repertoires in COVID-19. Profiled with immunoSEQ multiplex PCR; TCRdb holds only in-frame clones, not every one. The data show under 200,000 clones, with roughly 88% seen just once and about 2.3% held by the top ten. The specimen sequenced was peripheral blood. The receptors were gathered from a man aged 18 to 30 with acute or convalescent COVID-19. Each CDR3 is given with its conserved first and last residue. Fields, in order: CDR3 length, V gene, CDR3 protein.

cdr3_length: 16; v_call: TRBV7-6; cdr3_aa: CASSPRTSGGTDTQYF
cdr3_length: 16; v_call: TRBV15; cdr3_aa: CATSRAGTSTQETQYF
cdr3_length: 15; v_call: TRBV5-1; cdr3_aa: CASSLAGYGNQPQHF
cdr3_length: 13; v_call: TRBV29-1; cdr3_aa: CSVGQGAQYGYTF
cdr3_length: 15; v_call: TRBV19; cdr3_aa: CASRRGSREDEKLFF
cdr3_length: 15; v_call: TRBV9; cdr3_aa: CASSLNQRAYNEQFF
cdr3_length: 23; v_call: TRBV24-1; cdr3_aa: CATSDQHTTWDITKSTNTGELFF
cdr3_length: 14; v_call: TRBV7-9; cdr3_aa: CASSSKGGTDGYTF
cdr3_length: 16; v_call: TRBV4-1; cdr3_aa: CASSQEGSADQETQYF
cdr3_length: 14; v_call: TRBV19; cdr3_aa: CASSQGARNNEQFF
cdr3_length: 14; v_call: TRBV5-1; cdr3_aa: CASSLESRNNEQFF
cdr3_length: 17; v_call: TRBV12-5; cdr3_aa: CASGLVEVHPSNQPQHF
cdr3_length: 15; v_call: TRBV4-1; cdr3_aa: CASSQDGQFNSPLHF
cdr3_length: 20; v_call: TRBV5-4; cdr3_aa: CASSLEHGLAGIERAGELFF
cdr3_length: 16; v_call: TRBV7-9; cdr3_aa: CASSLEGGRLGETQYF
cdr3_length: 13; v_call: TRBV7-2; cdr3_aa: CASSLQGVGGYTF
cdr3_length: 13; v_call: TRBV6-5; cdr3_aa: CASTGQLYNEQFF
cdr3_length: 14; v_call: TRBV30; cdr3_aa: CAWSGTGEKYEQYF
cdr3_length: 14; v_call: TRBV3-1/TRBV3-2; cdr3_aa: CASSRHSSGNTIYF
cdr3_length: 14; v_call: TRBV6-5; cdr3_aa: CASSKFSGNTEAFF
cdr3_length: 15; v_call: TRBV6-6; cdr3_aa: CASSSGGEYTGELFF
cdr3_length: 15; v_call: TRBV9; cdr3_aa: CASSAPGSYNSPLHF
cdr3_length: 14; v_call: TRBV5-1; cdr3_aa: CASSAGISKETQYF
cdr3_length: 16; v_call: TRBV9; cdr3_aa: CASSPRAGTGSYEQYF
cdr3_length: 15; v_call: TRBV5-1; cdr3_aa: CASSPAQGPGEKLFF
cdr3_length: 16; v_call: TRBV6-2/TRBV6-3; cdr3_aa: CASSYSTTSASYEQYF
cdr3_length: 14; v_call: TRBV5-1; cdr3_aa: CASSPEGATDTQYF
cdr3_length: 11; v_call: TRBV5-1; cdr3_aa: CASSAGQAVHF
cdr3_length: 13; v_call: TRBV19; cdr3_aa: CASNRNSGNTIYF
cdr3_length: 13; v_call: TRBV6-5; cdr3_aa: CASSPRQATEAFF
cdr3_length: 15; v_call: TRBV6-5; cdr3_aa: CASSYRTEPSGGYTF
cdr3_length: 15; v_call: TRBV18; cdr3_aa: CASSPRQGSSDTQYF
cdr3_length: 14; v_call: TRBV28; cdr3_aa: CAGSTGGGTDTQYF
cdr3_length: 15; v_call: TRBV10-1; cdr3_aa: CASSGTSGSTDTQYF
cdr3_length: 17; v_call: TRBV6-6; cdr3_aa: CASSRWGGTLINYGYTF
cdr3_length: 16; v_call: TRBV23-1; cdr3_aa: CASSRGTGLLATEAFF
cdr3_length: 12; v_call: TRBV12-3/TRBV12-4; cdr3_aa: CASTADMQPQHF
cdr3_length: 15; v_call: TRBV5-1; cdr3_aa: CASSRSTGAIYEQYF
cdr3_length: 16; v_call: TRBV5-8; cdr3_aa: CASSSSGKVGNQPQHF
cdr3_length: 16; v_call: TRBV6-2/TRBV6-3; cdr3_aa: CASSSPNDRGKNGYTF
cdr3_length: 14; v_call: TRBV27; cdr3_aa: CASSTPDRRRKAFF